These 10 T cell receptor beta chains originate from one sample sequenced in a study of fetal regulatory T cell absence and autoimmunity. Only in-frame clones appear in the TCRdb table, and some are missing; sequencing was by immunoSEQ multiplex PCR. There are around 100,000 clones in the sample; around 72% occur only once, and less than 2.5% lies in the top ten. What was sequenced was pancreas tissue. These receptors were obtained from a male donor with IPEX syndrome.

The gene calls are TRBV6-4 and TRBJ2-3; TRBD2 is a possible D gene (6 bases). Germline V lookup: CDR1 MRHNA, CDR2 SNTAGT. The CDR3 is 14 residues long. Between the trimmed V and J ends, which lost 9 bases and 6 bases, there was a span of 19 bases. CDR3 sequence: CARNSGGRYDTQYF. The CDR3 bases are TGTGCCAGGAACAGCGGAGGGAGGTATGATACGCAGTATTTT.

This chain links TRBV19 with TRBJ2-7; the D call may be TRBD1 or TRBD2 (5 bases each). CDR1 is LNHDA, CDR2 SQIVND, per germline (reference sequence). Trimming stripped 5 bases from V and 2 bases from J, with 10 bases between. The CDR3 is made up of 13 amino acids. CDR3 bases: TGTGCCAGTAGTCCCGGGACGGCCTACGAGCAGTACTTC. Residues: CASSPGTAYEQYF.

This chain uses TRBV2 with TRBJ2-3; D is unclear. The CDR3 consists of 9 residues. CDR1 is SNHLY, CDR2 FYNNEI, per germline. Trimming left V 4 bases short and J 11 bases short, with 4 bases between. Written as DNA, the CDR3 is TGTGCCAGCAGTGCTGAGCAGTATTTT. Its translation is CASSAEQYF.

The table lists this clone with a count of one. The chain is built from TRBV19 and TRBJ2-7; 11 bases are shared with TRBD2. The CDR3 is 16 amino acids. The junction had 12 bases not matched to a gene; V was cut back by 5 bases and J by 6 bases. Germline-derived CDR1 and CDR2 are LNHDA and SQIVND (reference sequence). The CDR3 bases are TGTGCCAGTAGTGATCCAACTAGCGGGAGTTCCCTCGAGCAGTACTTC. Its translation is CASSDPTSGSSLEQYF.

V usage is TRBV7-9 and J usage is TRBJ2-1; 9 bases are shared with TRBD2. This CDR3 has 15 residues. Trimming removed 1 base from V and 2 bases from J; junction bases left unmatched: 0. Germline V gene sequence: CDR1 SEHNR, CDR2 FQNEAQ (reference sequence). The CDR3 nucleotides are TGTGCCAGCAGCTTAGGGACTAGCGCCTACAATGAGCAGTTCTTC. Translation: CASSLGTSAYNEQFF.

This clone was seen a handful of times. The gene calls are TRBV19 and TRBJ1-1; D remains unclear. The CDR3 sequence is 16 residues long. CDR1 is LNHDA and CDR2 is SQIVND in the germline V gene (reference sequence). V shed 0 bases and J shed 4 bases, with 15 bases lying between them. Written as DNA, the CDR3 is TGTGCCAGTAGTATAGATCTTTTAACTTGGGGCACTGAAGCTTTCTTT. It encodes CASSIDLLTWGTEAFF.

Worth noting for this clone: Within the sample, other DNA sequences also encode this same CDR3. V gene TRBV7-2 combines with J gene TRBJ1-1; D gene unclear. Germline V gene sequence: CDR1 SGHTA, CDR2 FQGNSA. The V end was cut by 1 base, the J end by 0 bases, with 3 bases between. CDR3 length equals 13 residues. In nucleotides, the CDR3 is TGTGCCAGCAGCTTAGGGATGAACACTGAAGCTTTCTTT. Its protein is CASSLGMNTEAFF.

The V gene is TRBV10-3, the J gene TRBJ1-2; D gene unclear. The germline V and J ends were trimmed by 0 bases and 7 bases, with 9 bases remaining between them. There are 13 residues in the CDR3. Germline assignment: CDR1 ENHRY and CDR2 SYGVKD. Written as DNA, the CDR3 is TGTGCCATCAGTGAGTCTCGACAACCTGGCTACACCTTC. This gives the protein CAISESRQPGYTF.

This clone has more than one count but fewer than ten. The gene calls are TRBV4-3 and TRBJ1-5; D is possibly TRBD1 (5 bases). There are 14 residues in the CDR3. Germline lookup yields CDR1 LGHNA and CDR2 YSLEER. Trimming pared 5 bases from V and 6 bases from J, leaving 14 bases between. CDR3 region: CASSTRERGQPQHF. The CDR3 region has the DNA TGCGCCAGCAGCACCAGGGAAAGGGGTCAGCCCCAGCATTTT.

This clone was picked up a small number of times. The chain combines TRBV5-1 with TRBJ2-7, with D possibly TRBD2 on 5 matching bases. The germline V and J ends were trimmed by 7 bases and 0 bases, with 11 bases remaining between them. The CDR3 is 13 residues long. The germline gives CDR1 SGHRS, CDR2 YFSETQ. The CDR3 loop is CASGPGYSYEQYF. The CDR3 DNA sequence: TGCGCCAGCGGACCGGGATACTCCTACGAGCAGTACTTC. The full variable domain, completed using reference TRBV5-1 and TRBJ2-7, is KAGVTQTPRYLIKTRGQQVTLSCSPISGHRSVSWYQQTPGQGLQFLFEYFSETQRNKGNFPGRFSGRQFSNSRSEMNVSTLELGDSALYLCASGPGYSYEQYFGPGTRLTVT.